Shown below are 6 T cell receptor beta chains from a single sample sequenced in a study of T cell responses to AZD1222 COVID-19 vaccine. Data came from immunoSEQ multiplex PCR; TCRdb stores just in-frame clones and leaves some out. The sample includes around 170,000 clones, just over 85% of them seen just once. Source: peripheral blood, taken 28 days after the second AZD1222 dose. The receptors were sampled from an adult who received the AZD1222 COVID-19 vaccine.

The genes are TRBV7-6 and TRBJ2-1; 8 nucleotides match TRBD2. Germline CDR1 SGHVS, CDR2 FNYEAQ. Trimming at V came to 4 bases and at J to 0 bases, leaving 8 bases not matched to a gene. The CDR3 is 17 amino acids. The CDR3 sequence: CASSSELAGSSYNEQFF. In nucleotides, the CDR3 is TGTGCCAGCAGCTCCGAATTAGCGGGGAGCTCCTACAATGAGCAGTTCTTC.

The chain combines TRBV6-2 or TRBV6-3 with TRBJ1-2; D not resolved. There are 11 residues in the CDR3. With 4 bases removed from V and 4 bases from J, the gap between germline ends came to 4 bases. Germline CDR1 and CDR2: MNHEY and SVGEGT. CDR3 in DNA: TGTGCCAGCAGTTCGCTCTATGGCTACACCTTC. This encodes CASSSLYGYTF.

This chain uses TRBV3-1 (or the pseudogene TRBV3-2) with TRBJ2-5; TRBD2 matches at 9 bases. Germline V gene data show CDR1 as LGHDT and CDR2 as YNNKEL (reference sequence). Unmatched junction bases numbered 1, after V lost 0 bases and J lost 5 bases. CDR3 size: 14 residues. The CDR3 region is CASSQDAGGETQYF. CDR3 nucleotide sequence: TGTGCCAGCAGCCAAGACGCGGGGGGGGAGACCCAGTACTTC.

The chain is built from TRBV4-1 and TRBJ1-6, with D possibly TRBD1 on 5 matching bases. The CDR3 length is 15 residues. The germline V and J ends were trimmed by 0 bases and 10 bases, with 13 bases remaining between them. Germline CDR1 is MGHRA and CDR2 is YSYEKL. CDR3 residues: CASSQDLGVGSPLHF. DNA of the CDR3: TGCGCCAGCAGCCAAGATTTAGGGGTGGGATCACCCCTCCACTTT.

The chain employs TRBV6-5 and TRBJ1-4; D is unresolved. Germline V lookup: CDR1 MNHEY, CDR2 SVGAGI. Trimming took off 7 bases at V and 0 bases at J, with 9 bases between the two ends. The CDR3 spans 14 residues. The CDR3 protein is CASIGDATNEKLFF. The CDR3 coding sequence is TGTGCCAGCATTGGTGATGCAACTAATGAAAAACTGTTTTTT.

The CDR3 DNA sequence: TGCGCCAGCAGCGCTCGCCTTACAGGGGGCGTAGAACAAGAGACCCAGTACTTC. This sequence encodes CASSARLTGGVEQETQYF. This rearrangement joins TRBV5-1 to TRBJ2-5; TRBD1 matches 9 bases. The CDR3 covers 18 residues. V lost 4 bases to trimming and J lost 2 bases; unmatched junction nucleotides: 15. Germline V gene lookup returns CDR1 SGHRS and CDR2 YFSETQ.